This entry describes one T cell receptor beta chain. What it recognizes is unknown. PCR was performed using 60 Vbeta and 13 Jbeta primers. The protocol was immunoSEQ multiplex PCR, while the TCRdb copy is restricted to in-frame clones and leaves out a portion. This sample's clone table lists 70,000 to 75,000 clones. The entry originates in a study of cytomegalovirus exposure and HLA in healthy donors. Whole-study results and caveats: There were under 200 TCR beta chains listed as cytomegalovirus-associated.

The CDR3 covers 14 residues. V dropped 4 bases and J dropped 6 bases, with 15 bases sitting between them. Germline assignment: CDR1 ENHRY and CDR2 SYGVKD. Sample: PBMCs. This sequence joins TRBV10-3 and TRBJ1-2, with D tentatively TRBD1 (5 bases). The TCR was taken from a female donor in good health and CMV-seropositive. CDR3 nucleotide sequence: TGTGCCATCAGTGGGAGGGGCCAGGGAAATGGCTACACCTTC. It yields the protein CAISGRGQGNGYTF.